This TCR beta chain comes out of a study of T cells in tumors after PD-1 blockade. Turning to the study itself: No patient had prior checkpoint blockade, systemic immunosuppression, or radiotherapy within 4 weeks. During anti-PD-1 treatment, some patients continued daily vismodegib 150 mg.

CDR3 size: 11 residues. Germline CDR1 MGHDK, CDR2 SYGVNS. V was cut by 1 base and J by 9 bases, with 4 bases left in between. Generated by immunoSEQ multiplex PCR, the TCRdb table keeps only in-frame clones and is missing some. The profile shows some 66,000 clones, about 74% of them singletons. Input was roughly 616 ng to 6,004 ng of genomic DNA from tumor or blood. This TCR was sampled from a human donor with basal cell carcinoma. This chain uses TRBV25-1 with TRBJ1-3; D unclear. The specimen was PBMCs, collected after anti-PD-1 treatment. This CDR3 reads CASSELGTIYF. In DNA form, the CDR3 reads TGTGCCAGCAGTGAATTGGGCACCATATATTTT.